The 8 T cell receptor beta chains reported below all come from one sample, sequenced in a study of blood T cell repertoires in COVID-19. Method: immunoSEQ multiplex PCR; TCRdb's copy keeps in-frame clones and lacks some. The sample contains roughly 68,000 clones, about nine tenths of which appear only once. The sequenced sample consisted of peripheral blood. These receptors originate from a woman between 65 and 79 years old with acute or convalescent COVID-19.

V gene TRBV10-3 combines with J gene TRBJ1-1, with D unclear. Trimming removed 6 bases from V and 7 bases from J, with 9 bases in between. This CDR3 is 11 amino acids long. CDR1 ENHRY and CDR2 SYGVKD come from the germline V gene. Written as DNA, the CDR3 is TGTGCCATCAGGGAACAGCATGAAGCTTTCTTT. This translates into CAIREQHEAFF.

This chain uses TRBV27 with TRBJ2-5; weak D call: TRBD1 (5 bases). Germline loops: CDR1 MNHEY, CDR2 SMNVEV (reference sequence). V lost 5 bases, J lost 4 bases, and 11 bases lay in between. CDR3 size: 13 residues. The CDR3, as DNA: TGTGCCAGCAGTCGCAGGGAAAGAGAGACCCAGTACTTC. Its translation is CASSRRERETQYF.

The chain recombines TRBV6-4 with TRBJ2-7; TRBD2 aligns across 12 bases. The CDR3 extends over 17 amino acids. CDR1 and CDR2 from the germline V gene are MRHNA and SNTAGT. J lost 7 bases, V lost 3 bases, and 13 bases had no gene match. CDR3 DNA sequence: TGTGCCAGCAGTGAGATTAAAGGACTAGCGGGGCTCAGAGAGCAGTACTTC. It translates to CASSEIKGLAGLREQYF.

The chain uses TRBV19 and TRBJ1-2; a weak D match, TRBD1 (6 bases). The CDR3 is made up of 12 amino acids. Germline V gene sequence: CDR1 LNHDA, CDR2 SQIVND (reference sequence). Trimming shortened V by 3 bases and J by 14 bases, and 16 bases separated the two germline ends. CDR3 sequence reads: CASSISSTGPTF. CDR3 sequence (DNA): TGTGCCAGTAGTATCTCCTCTACAGGGCCAACCTTC.

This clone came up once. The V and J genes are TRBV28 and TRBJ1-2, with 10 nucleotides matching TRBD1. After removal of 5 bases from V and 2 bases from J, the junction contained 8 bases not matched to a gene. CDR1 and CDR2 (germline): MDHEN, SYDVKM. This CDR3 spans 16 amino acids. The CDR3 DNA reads TGTGCCAGCAGTCCCGGGACAGGGGAATGGAACTATGGCTACACCTTC. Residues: CASSPGTGEWNYGYTF.

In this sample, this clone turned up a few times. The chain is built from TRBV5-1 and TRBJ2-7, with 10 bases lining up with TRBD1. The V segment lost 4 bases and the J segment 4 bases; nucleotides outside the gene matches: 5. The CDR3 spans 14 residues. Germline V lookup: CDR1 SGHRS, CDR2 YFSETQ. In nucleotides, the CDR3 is TGCGCCAGCAGCAGTACGGGACAGGGGTACGAGCAGTACTTC. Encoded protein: CASSSTGQGYEQYF.

CDR3: CASRTTGQRNSPLHF. CDR3 DNA: TGTGCCAGTAGAACCACGGGACAGCGTAATTCACCCCTCCACTTT. V is TRBV19 and J is TRBJ1-6; 7 nucleotides line up with TRBD1. The CDR3 runs 15 residues. Germline assignment: CDR1 LNHDA and CDR2 SQIVND (reference sequence). V shed 6 bases and J 6 bases; nucleotides not matched to a gene: 8.

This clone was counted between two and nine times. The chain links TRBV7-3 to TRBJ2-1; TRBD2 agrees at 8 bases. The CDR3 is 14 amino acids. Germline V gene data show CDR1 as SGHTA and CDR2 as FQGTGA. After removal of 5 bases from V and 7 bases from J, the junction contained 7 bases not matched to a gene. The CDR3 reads CASSPSGPPNEQFF. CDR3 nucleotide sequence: TGTGCCAGCAGCCCTAGCGGGCCCCCGAATGAGCAGTTCTTC.